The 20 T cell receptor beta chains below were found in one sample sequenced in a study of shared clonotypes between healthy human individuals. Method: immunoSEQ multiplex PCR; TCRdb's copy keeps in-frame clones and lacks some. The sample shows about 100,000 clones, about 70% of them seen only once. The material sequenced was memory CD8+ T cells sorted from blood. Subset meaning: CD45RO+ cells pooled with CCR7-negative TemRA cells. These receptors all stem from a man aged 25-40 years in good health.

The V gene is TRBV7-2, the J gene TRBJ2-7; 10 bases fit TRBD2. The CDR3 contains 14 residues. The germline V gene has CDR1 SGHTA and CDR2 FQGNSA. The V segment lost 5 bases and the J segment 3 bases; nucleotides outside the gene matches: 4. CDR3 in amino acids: CASSPLAGGYEQYF. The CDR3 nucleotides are TGTGCCAGCAGCCCTTTAGCGGGAGGCTACGAGCAGTACTTC.

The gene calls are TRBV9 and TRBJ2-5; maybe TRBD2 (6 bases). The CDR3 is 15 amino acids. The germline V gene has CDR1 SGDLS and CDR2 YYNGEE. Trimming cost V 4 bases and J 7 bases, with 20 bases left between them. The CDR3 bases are TGTGCCAGCAGCAAGCCCGGGACGGGGGATGTGACCCAGTACTTC. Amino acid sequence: CASSKPGTGDVTQYF.

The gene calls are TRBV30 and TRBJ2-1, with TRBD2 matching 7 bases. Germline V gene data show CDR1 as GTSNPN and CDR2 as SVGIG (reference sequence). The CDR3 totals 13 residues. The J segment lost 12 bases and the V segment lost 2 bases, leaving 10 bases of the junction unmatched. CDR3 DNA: TGTGCCTGGAGTATAGCGGGCCACTCGGCGCAGTTCTTC. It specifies CAWSIAGHSAQFF.

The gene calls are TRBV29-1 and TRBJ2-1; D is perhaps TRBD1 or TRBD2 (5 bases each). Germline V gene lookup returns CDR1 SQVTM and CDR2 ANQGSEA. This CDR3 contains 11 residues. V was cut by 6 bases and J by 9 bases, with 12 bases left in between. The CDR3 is CSVQGDGEQFF. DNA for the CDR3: TGCAGCGTGCAAGGGGACGGTGAGCAGTTCTTC.

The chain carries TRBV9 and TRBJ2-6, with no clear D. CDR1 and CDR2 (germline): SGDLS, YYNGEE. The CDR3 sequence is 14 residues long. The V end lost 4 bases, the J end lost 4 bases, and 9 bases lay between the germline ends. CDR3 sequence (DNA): TGTGCCAGCAGCCCCGCAAGCGGGGCCAACGTCCTGACTTTC. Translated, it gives CASSPASGANVLTF.

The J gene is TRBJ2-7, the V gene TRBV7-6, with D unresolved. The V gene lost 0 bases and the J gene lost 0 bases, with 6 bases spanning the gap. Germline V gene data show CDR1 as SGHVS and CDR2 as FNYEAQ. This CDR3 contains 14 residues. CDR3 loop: CASSLASSSYEQYF. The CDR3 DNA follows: TGTGCCAGCAGCTTAGCGAGTTCCTCCTACGAGCAGTACTTC.

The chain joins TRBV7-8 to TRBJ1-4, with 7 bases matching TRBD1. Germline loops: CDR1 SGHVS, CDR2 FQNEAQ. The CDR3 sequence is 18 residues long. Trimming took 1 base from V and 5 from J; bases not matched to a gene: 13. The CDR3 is CASSLGRRDSRPNEKLFF. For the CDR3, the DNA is TGTGCCAGCAGCTTAGGACGCCGGGACAGTCGTCCGAATGAAAAACTGTTTTTT.

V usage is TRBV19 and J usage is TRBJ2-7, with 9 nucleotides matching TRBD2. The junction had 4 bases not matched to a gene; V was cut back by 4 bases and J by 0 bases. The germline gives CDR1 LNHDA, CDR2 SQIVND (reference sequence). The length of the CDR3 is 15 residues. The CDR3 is CASSKSGLASYEQYF. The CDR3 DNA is TGTGCCAGTAGTAAATCGGGACTAGCCTCCTACGAGCAGTACTTC. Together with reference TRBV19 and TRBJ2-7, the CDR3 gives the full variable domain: DGGITQSPKYLFRKEGQNVTLSCEQNLNHDAMYWYRQDPGQGLRLIYYSQIVNDFQKGDIAEGYSVSREKKESFPLTVTSAQKNPTAFYLCASSKSGLASYEQYFGPGTRLTVT.

CDR3 protein: CASPLLGFYEQYF. The CDR3, as DNA: TGTGCCAGCCCCTTATTGGGGTTCTACGAGCAGTACTTC. This chain joins TRBV28 and TRBJ2-7; D not resolved. The CDR3 covers 13 residues. The ends were cut back, 8 bases at V and 3 bases at J, with 14 bases in the middle. CDR1 MDHEN and CDR2 SYDVKM come from the germline V gene. Full variable domain (remainder filled in from reference TRBV28 and TRBJ2-7): DVKVTQSSRYLVKRTGEKVFLECVQDMDHENMFWYRQDPGLGLRLIYFSYDVKMKEKGDIPEGYSVSREKKERFSLILESASTNQTSMYLCASPLLGFYEQYFGPGTRLTVT.

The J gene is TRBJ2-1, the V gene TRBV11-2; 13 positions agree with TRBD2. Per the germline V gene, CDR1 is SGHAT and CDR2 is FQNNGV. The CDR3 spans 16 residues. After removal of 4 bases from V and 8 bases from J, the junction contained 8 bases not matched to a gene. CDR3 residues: CASSSRTSGSLHEQFF. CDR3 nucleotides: TGTGCCAGCAGCTCGAGGACTAGCGGGAGTCTGCATGAGCAGTTCTTC. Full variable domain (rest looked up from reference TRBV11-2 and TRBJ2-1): EAGVAQSPRYKIIEKRQSVAFWCNPISGHATLYWYQQILGQGPKLLIQFQNNGVVDDSQLPKDRFSAERLKGVDSTLKIQPAKLEDSAVYLCASSSRTSGSLHEQFFGPGTRLTVL.

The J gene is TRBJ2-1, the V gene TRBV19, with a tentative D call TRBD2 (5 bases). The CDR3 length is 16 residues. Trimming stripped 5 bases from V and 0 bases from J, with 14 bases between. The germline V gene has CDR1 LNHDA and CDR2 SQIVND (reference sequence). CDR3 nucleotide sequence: TGTGCCAGTAGTCCCCATGGGAGTAGCTCCTACAATGAGCAGTTCTTC. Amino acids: CASSPHGSSSYNEQFF.

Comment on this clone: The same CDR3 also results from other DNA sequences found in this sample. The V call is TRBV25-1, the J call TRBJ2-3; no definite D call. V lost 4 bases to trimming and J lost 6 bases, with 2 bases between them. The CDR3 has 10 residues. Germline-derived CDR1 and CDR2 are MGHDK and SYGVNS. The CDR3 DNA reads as TGTGCCAGCAGTGCTGATACGCAGTATTTT. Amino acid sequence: CASSADTQYF. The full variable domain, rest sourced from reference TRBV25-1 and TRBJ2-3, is EADIYQTPRYLVIGTGKKITLECSQTMGHDKMYWYQQDPGMELHLIHYSYGVNSTEKGDLSSESTVSRIRTEHFPLTLESARPSHTSQYLCASSADTQYFGPGTRLTVL.

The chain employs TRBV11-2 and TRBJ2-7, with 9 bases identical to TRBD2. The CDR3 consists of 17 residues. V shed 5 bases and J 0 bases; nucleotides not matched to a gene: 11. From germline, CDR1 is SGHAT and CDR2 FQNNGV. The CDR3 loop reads CASSRSIAGDLSYEQYF. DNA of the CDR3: TGTGCCAGCAGCCGCTCCATAGCGGGAGACCTCTCCTACGAGCAGTACTTC. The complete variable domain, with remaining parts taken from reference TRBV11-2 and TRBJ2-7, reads EAGVAQSPRYKIIEKRQSVAFWCNPISGHATLYWYQQILGQGPKLLIQFQNNGVVDDSQLPKDRFSAERLKGVDSTLKIQPAKLEDSAVYLCASSRSIAGDLSYEQYFGPGTRLTVT.

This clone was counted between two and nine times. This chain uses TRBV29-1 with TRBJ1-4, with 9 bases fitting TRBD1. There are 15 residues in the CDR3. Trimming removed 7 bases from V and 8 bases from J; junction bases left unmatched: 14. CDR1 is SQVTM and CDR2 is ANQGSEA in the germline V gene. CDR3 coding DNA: TGCAGCGCGATGACAGGGGGTCGCGGTTACGAAAAACTGTTTTTT. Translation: CSAMTGGRGYEKLFF.

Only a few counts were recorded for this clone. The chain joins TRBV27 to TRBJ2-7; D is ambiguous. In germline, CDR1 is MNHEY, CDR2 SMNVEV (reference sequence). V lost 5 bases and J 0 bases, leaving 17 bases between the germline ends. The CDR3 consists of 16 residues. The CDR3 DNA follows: TGTGCCAGCAGTCCCCGTCCTGCATTGGCCTCCTACGAGCAGTACTTC. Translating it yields CASSPRPALASYEQYF.

CDR3 bases: TGTGCCAGCAGCCCCCCCTTGGGAGGGGTGGACGAGCAGTACTTC. Its protein product is CASSPPLGGVDEQYF. This chain links TRBV7-9 with TRBJ2-7; 7 bases are a match to TRBD2. V was clipped by 5 bases and J by 5 bases; unmatched bases: 12. The CDR3 totals 15 residues. The germline V gene encodes CDR1 SEHNR and CDR2 FQNEAQ (reference sequence).

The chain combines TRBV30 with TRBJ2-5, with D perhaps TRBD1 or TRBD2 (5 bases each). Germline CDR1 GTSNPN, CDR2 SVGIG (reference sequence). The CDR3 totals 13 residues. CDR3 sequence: CAGSLGTQETQYF. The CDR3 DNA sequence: TGTGCGGGAAGTCTGGGGACCCAAGAGACCCAGTACTTC.

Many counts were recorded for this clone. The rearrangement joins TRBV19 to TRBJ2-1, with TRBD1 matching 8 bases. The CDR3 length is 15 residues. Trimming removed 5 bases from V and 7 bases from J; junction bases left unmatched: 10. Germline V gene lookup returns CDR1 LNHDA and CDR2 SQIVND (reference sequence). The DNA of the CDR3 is TGTGCCAGTAGTGAAGACAGGGGCCCTCGGAATGAGCAGTTCTTC. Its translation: CASSEDRGPRNEQFF.

The CDR3 loop reads CSVDSIRGEQYF. CDR3 DNA sequence: TGCAGCGTTGACTCGATTAGAGGCGAGCAGTACTTC. The chain links TRBV29-1 to TRBJ2-7; D gene unclear. Germline assignment: CDR1 SQVTM and CDR2 ANQGSEA. V was cut by 3 bases and J by 6 bases, with 12 bases left in between. CDR3 size: 12 residues.

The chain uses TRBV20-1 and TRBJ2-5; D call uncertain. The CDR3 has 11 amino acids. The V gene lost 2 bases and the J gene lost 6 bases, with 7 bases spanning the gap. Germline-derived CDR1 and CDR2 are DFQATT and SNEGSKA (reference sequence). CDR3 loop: CSARHQKTQYF. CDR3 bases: TGCAGTGCTAGACATCAGAAGACCCAGTACTTC.